Each of the 26 T cell receptor beta chains below was sequenced from the same sample in a study of breast tumors, draining lymph nodes, adjacent tissues. Breast cancer patients provided tissue from their axillary draining lymph nodes. TCRdb re-derived calls from the multiplex PCR reads in MiXCR, one entry per CDR3 protein. The table includes 270,000 or so distinct CDR3 sequences, about 33% detected once. The sample taken for sequencing was axillary lymph node tissue. These receptors all stem from a female donor with breast cancer. Some clones in this sample may be carry-over from other donors' samples.

This clonotype was seen more than once but under ten times. This chain connects TRBV20-1 to TRBJ1-1; no clear D gene. The germline V gene has CDR1 DFQATT and CDR2 SNEGSKA (reference sequence). The V end lost 6 bases, the J end lost 7 bases, and 12 bases lay between the germline ends. The CDR3 sequence is 11 residues long. Written as DNA, the CDR3 is TGCAGTGCCCAATTCCCGAGTGAAGCTTTCTTT. Encoded protein: CSAQFPSEAFF.

This clonotype came up many times. CDR3 bases: TGTGCCAGCAGCTTAACGCCGGGAGGCGACTATGGCTACACCTTC. Amino acid sequence: CASSLTPGGDYGYTF. This chain uses TRBV7-3 with TRBJ1-2; D not certain. CDR1 is SGHTA and CDR2 is FQGTGA in the germline V gene. This CDR3 has 15 residues. V lost 0 bases, J lost 3 bases, and 11 bases lay in between. Together with reference TRBV7-3 and TRBJ1-2, the CDR3 gives the full variable domain: GAGVSQTPSNKVTEKGKYVELRCDPISGHTALYWYRQSLGQGPEFLIYFQGTGAADDSGLPNDRFFAVRPEGSVSTLKIQRTERGDSAVYLCASSLTPGGDYGYTFGSGTRLTVV.

This clonotype was counted ten times or more. The chain joins TRBV7-8 to TRBJ2-7; 12 positions match TRBD1. CDR1 is SGHVS, CDR2 FQNEAQ, per germline. The V and J ends lost 0 bases and 6 bases, in that order; junction bases with no gene match: 6. CDR3 length equals 16 residues. CDR3 coding DNA: TGTGCCAGCAGCTTAGCGGGGACAGGGGGCGCGGGCGAGCAGTACTTC. Its protein product is CASSLAGTGGAGEQYF.

This clonotype was seen ten or more times. The gene calls are TRBV20-1 and TRBJ2-3; 8 bases agree with TRBD2. The V and J ends lost 7 bases and 3 bases, in that order; junction bases with no gene match: 9. The CDR3 is made up of 14 amino acids. Germline CDR1 reads DFQATT; CDR2 reads SNEGSKA (reference sequence). The CDR3 region is CSVDEGGRTDTQYF. Written as DNA, the CDR3 is TGCAGTGTCGACGAGGGCGGGAGGACAGATACGCAGTATTTT.

This clonotype was found a few times. This chain connects TRBV6-9 to TRBJ2-7, with D hard to call. Trimming cost V 9 bases and J 0 bases, with 15 bases left between them. Germline-derived CDR1 and CDR2 are MNHGY and SVAAGI. This CDR3 has 14 amino acids. In DNA, the CDR3 is TGTGCCAGTTTCCGGGCACGAACCTCCTACGAGCAGTACTTC. It codes for CASFRARTSYEQYF.

Concerning this clonotype: A much larger clone differs from this one at a single base, so this may be a read error. The rearrangement joins TRBV11-3 to TRBJ2-7; TRBD2 matches 9 bases. Germline CDR1 is SGHNT and CDR2 is YENEEA. Losses at the gene ends were 0 bases for V and 7 bases for J; bases not matched to a gene: 16. CDR3 size: 18 residues. The CDR3 DNA reads as TGTGCCAGCAGCTTAGATGGGGCACCAGCGGGAGGCCCGGGGGAGCAGTACTTC. It encodes CASSLDGAPAGGPGEQYF.

There are many counts of this clonotype. The chain combines TRBV7-8 with TRBJ2-7; 9 bases match TRBD1. Germline CDR1 and CDR2: SGHVS and FQNEAQ. V was clipped by 0 bases and J by 2 bases; unmatched bases: 8. The CDR3 is 17 amino acids. The CDR3 nucleotides read TGTGCCAGCAGCTTAGCCTCGCCGGGACAGGGTCCCTACGAGCAGTACTTC. Protein product: CASSLASPGQGPYEQYF. The entire variable domain, with the rest obtained from reference TRBV7-8 and TRBJ2-7, is as follows: GAGVSQSPRYKVAKRGQDVALRCDPISGHVSLFWYQQALGQGPEFLTYFQNEAQLDKSGLPSDRFFAERPEGSVSTLKIQRTQQEDSAVYLCASSLASPGQGPYEQYFGPGTRLTVT.

At least ten counts were recorded for this clonotype. Mismatch with germline at one junction end may stem from a read error. This rearrangement joins TRBV7-7 to TRBJ2-2; TRBD2 might be the D (7 bases). The CDR3 extends over 15 amino acids. Germline CDR1 is SSHAT and CDR2 is FNYEAQ (reference sequence). CDR3 sequence: CASSFGRGGTGELFF. In DNA, the CDR3 is TGTGCTAGCAGCTTTGGCAGGGGAGGGACCGGGGAGCTGTTTTTT.

Points on this clonotype: This may be a read error, as it is one base from a much larger clone. Lacking the conserved final phenylalanine or tryptophan, this CDR3 likely reflects a read error. The chain joins TRBV13 to TRBJ2-5; D unclear. The V end lost 2 bases, the J end lost 7 bases, and 5 bases lay between the germline ends. CDR1 is PRHDT and CDR2 is FYEKMQ in the germline V gene (reference sequence). The CDR3 is 11 residues long. CDR3 sequence: CASSLLGTQYL. CDR3 nucleotides: TGTGCCAGCAGCTTATTAGGGACCCAGTACCTC.

As concerns this clonotype: A read error may be the cause here, since a much bigger clone is one base away. Since no conserved phenylalanine or tryptophan closes the CDR3, a read error is the likely cause. The chain combines TRBV20-1 with TRBJ2-1; D is perhaps TRBD1 or TRBD2 (5 bases each). The CDR3 consists of 15 residues. The V gene lost 3 bases and the J gene lost 0 bases, with 12 bases spanning the gap. Germline CDR1 and CDR2: DFQATT and SNEGSKA (reference sequence). CDR3 loop: CSARAVGGSYNEQFS. The CDR3 DNA reads as TGCAGTGCTAGGGCAGTTGGGGGCTCCTACAATGAGCAGTTCTCC.

As concerns this clonotype: This may come from a read error, since a much larger clone is one base off. This rearrangement joins TRBV19 to TRBJ2-2, with D perhaps TRBD2 (6 bases). The CDR3 covers 13 residues. CDR1 is LNHDA and CDR2 is SQIVND in the germline V gene (reference sequence). CDR3 loop: CASTGYWAGGLFF. As DNA, the CDR3 is TGTGCCAGTACGGGTTACTGGGCCGGGGGGCTGTTTTTT.

The gene calls are TRBV6-5 and TRBJ2-5, with 9 bases fitting TRBD1. V shed 6 bases and J 3 bases; nucleotides not matched to a gene: 8. CDR1 MNHEY and CDR2 SVGAGI come from the germline V gene. The CDR3 runs to 15 residues. CDR3 sequence (DNA): TGTGCCAGCAGGGAACAGGGGGCCGGCGAAGAGACCCAGTACTTC. This translates into CASREQGAGEETQYF.

The gene calls are TRBV19 and TRBJ2-3, with 7 bases fitting TRBD2. Germline CDR1 and CDR2: LNHDA and SQIVND (reference sequence). This CDR3 contains 15 residues. For the CDR3, the DNA is TGTGCTAGAGATCGGGCTAGCGGAAACACAGATACGCAGTATTTT. Amino acid sequence: CARDRASGNTDTQYF.

Of note for this clonotype: One base away lies a much larger clone, so this may be a sequencing read error. The chain couples TRBV14 to TRBJ2-1; tentatively, D is TRBD1 or TRBD2 (5 bases each). This CDR3 has 16 amino acids. From germline, CDR1 is SGHDN and CDR2 FVKESK. CDR3 sequence: CASSQELGERDNAQFF. Here the CDR3 DNA reads TGTGCCAGCAGCCAAGAATTGGGGGAGCGAGACAATGCGCAGTTCTTC.

This clonotype was picked up many times. The chain uses TRBV10-3 and TRBJ2-1; perhaps TRBD1 as D (5 bases). The V and J ends lost 3 bases and 6 bases respectively, with 9 bases between them. This CDR3 is 13 amino acids long. Germline V lookup: CDR1 ENHRY, CDR2 SYGVKD. The CDR3 nucleotides are TGTGCCATCAGTGACTCAAGGGGCAATGAGCAGTTCTTC. This translates into CAISDSRGNEQFF.

The chain has TRBV10-1 and TRBJ2-3; 7 nucleotides match TRBD2. Germline V gives CDR1 WNHNN, CDR2 SYGVQD (reference sequence). This CDR3 is 15 amino acids long. With V trimmed by 4 bases and J by 1 base, 5 bases remained unmatched. The CDR3 loop is CASSARTRGTDTQYF. CDR3 DNA sequence: TGCGCCAGCAGTGCCCGGACTAGGGGCACAGATACGCAGTATTTT.

This clonotype appeared many times. The chain recombines TRBV24-1 with TRBJ2-2; 8 nucleotides match TRBD2. CDR1 is KGHDR and CDR2 is SFDVKD in the germline V gene. J gave up 5 bases and V 1 base, and 11 bases lay outside the gene matches. CDR3 length: 18 amino acids. CDR3 nucleotides: TGTGCCACCAGTGATTTTTTCGGCTCGGGAGGGGTGACCGGGGAGCTGTTTTTT. Residues: CATSDFFGSGGVTGELFF.

A remark on this clonotype: This sequence may be a read error, since a much larger clone differs from it by one base. V is TRBV19 and J is TRBJ2-7, with D perhaps matching TRBD1 (5 bases). The germline V gene has CDR1 LNHDA and CDR2 SQIVND (reference sequence). Trimming left V 5 bases short and J 3 bases short, with 14 bases between. The CDR3 totals 14 residues. This CDR3 is CASSGRQTDYEQYF. The CDR3 DNA is TGTGCCAGTAGTGGACGACAGACCGACTACGAGCAGTACTTC.

This clonotype was seen just once. A much larger clone differs by one base, so this may be a read error. J is TRBJ1-2 and V is TRBV4-1; D may be TRBD1 (6 bases). CDR1 is MGHRA, CDR2 YSYEKL, per germline. This CDR3 region has 17 residues. CDR3 DNA: TGCGCCAGCAGCCAGGACGGCCGGGACAACGGGGCCTATGGCTGCACCTTC. This codes for CASSQDGRDNGAYGCTF.

This clonotype occurred many times. V and J are TRBV9 and TRBJ2-2; D unclear. Germline loops: CDR1 SGDLS, CDR2 YYNGEE. Deletions cut 4 bases from V and 6 bases from J, with 7 bases between. The CDR3 sequence is 12 residues long. The CDR3 here is CASSPIAGELFF. DNA of the CDR3: TGTGCCAGCAGCCCCATCGCCGGGGAGCTGTTTTTT.

This clonotype has a count of ten or more. The chain recombines TRBV5-1 with TRBJ1-3; D is undetermined. The V end lost 1 base, the J end lost 0 bases, and 8 bases lay between the germline ends. The CDR3 has 15 residues. Germline lookup yields CDR1 SGHRS and CDR2 YFSETQ. CDR3 DNA: TGCGCCAGCAGCTTGTTCCCGAGCTCTGGAAACACCATATATTTT. Translating gives CASSLFPSSGNTIYF.

This clonotype was counted only a few times. The V call is TRBV5-1, the J call TRBJ1-1, with 7 bases fitting TRBD1. The CDR3 runs to 14 residues. The trim removed 4 bases at V and 0 bases at J, leaving 3 bases unmatched. Germline V gives CDR1 SGHRS, CDR2 YFSETQ. The CDR3 DNA follows: TGCGCCAGCAGCGCGGGACAGCTGAACACTGAAGCTTTCTTT. Amino acid sequence: CASSAGQLNTEAFF.

For this clonotype: Since a much larger clone is just one base distant, this may be a read error. The rearrangement uses TRBV20-1 and TRBJ2-1; D remains unclear. Per germline, CDR1 DFQATT and CDR2 SNEGSKA (reference sequence). Trimming pared 3 bases from V and 1 base from J, leaving 4 bases between. The CDR3 runs to 12 residues. The DNA of the CDR3 is TGCAGTGCTAGCTTATCCTACAATGAGCAGTTCTTC. Its translation: CSASLSYNEQFF.

This clonotype came up many times. This rearrangement joins TRBV20-1 to TRBJ2-7, with D perhaps matching TRBD2 (5 bases). CDR3 length: 11 residues. Germline CDR1 is DFQATT and CDR2 is SNEGSKA (reference sequence). V was shortened by 8 bases and J by 5 bases, with 13 bases between the two germline ends. CDR3 protein: CSTDGVHEQYF. The CDR3 DNA sequence: TGCAGTACCGACGGGGTACACGAGCAGTACTTC.

This chain links TRBV12-5 with TRBJ1-1; TRBD1 might be the D (5 bases). Germline lookup yields CDR1 LGHNT and CDR2 FRNRAP. The CDR3 extends over 16 amino acids. Trimming left V 6 bases short and J 1 base short, with 18 bases between. The CDR3 sequence is CASGPTGGGPNTEAFF. The CDR3 coding sequence is TGTGCTAGTGGACCTACGGGGGGTGGGCCGAACACTGAAGCTTTCTTT.

This clonotype showed up many times. The J gene is TRBJ1-3, the V gene TRBV19, with no clear D. Germline V CDR1 and CDR2: LNHDA, SQIVND (reference sequence). V dropped 4 bases and J dropped 2 bases, with 15 bases sitting between them. The CDR3 is 16 amino acids. The CDR3 DNA is TGTGCCAGTAGTAAGAGTTTAGGGTCAACTGGAAACACCATATATTTT. Residues: CASSKSLGSTGNTIYF. Full variable domain (rest looked up from reference TRBV19 and TRBJ1-3): DGGITQSPKYLFRKEGQNVTLSCEQNLNHDAMYWYRQDPGQGLRLIYYSQIVNDFQKGDIAEGYSVSREKKESFPLTVTSAQKNPTAFYLCASSKSLGSTGNTIYFGEGSWLTVV.